Listed below are T cell receptor beta chains from one sample, sequenced in a study of PD-L1 blockade in urothelial cancer. The table came from immunoSEQ multiplex PCR; TCRdb's copy has only in-frame clones and leaves some out. This table has approximately 71,000 clones, 85% to 90% appearing once. The material was PBMCs, obtained around atezolizumab (anti-PD-L1) treatment. The receptors here all came from a man between 60 and 70 years old with urothelial cancer. Both conserved end residues are part of each CDR3. D genes are given only for firm matches. The size field is filled for only some rows; it gives once, few, many or a size class.

NA	TRBJ2-3	TRBD2	TRBV9	CASSVALGLAGVISTDTQYF	TGTGCCAGCAGCGTAGCCCTAGGACTAGCGGGAGTTATAAGCACAGATACGCAGTATTTT
NA	TRBJ2-7	TRBD1	TRBV19	CASSIGTGGYEQYF	TGTGCCAGTAGTATCGGGACAGGTGGCTACGAGCAGTACTTC
NA	TRBJ1-1	NA	TRBV21-1	CASSPSAGQRDTEAFF	TGTGCCAGCAGCCCCTCGGCGGGACAGAGGGACACTGAAGCTTTCTTT
NA	TRBJ2-6	NA	TRBV5-6	CASSGPRTANVLTF	TGTGCCAGCAGCGGACCTCGGACAGCCAACGTCCTGACTTTC
few	TRBJ2-7	TRBD2	TRBV5-1	CASSPAGAGVGYEQYF	TGCGCCAGCAGCCCGGCGGGAGCGGGAGTTGGCTACGAGCAGTACTTC
NA	TRBJ2-7	TRBD2	TRBV5-1	CASSARIKRGSYEQYF	TGCGCCAGCAGCGCCCGGATAAAGCGGGGATCCTACGAGCAGTACTTC
NA	TRBJ2-7	TRBD2	TRBV23-1	CASTQSAGGIYEQYF	TGCGCCAGCACCCAATCAGCGGGAGGGATCTACGAGCAGTACTTC
NA	TRBJ1-2	NA	TRBV20-1	CSARDRGGYTF	TGCAGTGCTAGAGATCGGGGTGGCTACACCTTC
NA	TRBJ2-4	TRBD1	TRBV13	CASSQFAGGGQNIQYF	TGTGCCAGCAGCCAGTTTGCAGGGGGCGGCCAAAACATTCAGTACTTC
NA	TRBJ1-4	TRBD1	TRBV18	CASSPTGQPVNEKLFF	TGTGCCAGCTCACCCACGGGACAGCCAGTTAATGAAAAACTGTTTTTT
NA	TRBJ2-5	NA	TRBV10-3	CAISLGWRGRDKETQYF	TGTGCCATCAGTCTCGGGTGGAGGGGGCGCGATAAAGAGACCCAGTACTTC
NA	TRBJ1-2	TRBD1	TRBV2	CASYRAMTGDYGYTF	TGTGCCAGCTACCGGGCCATGACAGGGGACTATGGCTACACCTTC
NA	TRBJ1-4	NA	TRBV6-4	CASSDSNPPAFTTGGEKLFF	TGTGCCAGCAGTGACTCGAACCCGCCGGCGTTTACAACCGGGGGGGAAAAACTGTTTTTT
NA	TRBJ2-6	NA	TRBV9	CASSVAWAPGANVLTF	TGTGCCAGCAGCGTAGCTTGGGCCCCTGGGGCCAACGTCCTGACTTTC
NA	TRBJ2-2	TRBD1	TRBV29-1	CSVAGHRGNTGELFF	TGCAGCGTTGCGGGGCACAGGGGAAACACCGGGGAGCTGTTTTTT
NA	TRBJ1-4	TRBD1	TRBV4-1	CASSQTEDRGTNEKLFF	TGCGCCAGCAGCCAAACCGAGGACAGGGGAACTAATGAAAAACTGTTTTTT
NA	TRBJ1-2	NA	TRBV7-9	CASSLKVVTLGGYTF	TGTGCCAGCAGCTTAAAAGTTGTGACATTGGGTGGCTACACCTTC
NA	TRBJ2-1	TRBD2	TRBV7-9	CASSFPGLAQNNEQFF	TGTGCCAGCAGCTTTCCGGGACTAGCGCAAAACAATGAGCAGTTCTTC
NA	TRBJ1-1	TRBD1	TRBV29-1	CSVRTGGSEAFF	TGCAGCGTTCGGACAGGGGGTTCTGAAGCTTTCTTT
NA	TRBJ2-7	TRBD1	TRBV6-6	CASSYWGQGAGEQYF	TGTGCCAGCAGTTACTGGGGACAGGGGGCGGGCGAGCAGTACTTC
NA	TRBJ2-5	NA	TRBV2	CASSERTRETQYF	TGTGCCAGCAGTGAGCGAACTAGGGAGACCCAGTACTTC
NA	TRBJ1-1	NA	TRBV4-1	CASSPDRYRGTEAFF	TGCGCCAGCAGCCCCGATCGCTATAGGGGGACTGAAGCTTTCTTT
NA	TRBJ2-6	TRBD1	TRBV10-3	CATSPGTGSGANVLTF	TGTGCCACCAGTCCCGGGACAGGGTCTGGGGCCAACGTCCTGACTTTC
once	TRBJ1-2	TRBD1	TRBV6-5	CASSYTDRGTYGYTF	TGTGCCAGCAGTTACACGGACAGGGGAACTTATGGCTACACCTTC
NA	TRBJ2-7	TRBD2	TRBV10-1	CASSDGGSSYEQYF	TGCGCCAGCAGTGACGGGGGGTCAAGCTACGAGCAGTACTTC
once	TRBJ1-4	NA	TRBV7-9	CASSLDSGGRLFF	TGTGCCAGCAGCTTAGACTCCGGGGGACGATTGTTTTTT
NA	TRBJ2-6	NA	TRBV7-2	CASRPRPTSGANVLTF	TGTGCCAGCAGACCTCGACCGACTTCTGGGGCCAACGTCCTGACTTTC
NA	TRBJ2-3	TRBD2	TRBV27	CASSLQGWSGGRLDTQYF	TGTGCCAGCAGTTTACAGGGGTGGAGCGGGGGGCGCTTAGATACGCAGTATTTT
NA	TRBJ1-3	NA	TRBV10-3	CAIRDRRRSGNTIYF	TGTGCCATCAGGGATCGGAGACGCTCTGGAAACACCATATATTTT
NA	TRBJ1-4	NA	TRBV7-6	CASSSLQATNEKLFF	TGTGCCAGCAGCTCTCTGCAGGCGACTAATGAAAAACTGTTTTTT
NA	TRBJ1-2	TRBD1	TRBV6-1	CASSEARTGTANNYGYTF	TGTGCCAGCAGTGAAGCGCGAACGGGGACAGCAAACAACTATGGCTACACCTTC
NA	TRBJ1-2	TRBD1	TRBV11-2	CASSRDREDYYTF	TGTGCCAGCAGTCGTGACAGGGAGGATTACTACACCTTC
NA	TRBJ1-1	NA	TRBV6-1	CASTWGGDTEAFF	TGTGCCAGCACTTGGGGGGGGGACACTGAAGCTTTCTTT
NA	TRBJ2-2	NA	TRBV5-1	CASSLEGGTGELFF	TGCGCCAGCAGCTTGGAAGGCGGTACCGGGGAGCTGTTTTTT
NA	TRBJ2-7	NA	TRBV9	CASSIRRVPYEQYF	TGTGCCAGCAGCATTCGTCGGGTCCCCTACGAGCAGTACTTC
NA	TRBJ2-1	TRBD1	TRBV2	CASSVQGALSYNEQFF	TGTGCCAGCAGTGTTCAGGGGGCCCTCTCCTACAATGAGCAGTTCTTC
NA	TRBJ1-6	TRBD1	TRBV5-1	CASSLEGTGYSPLHF	TGCGCCAGCAGCTTGGAAGGGACAGGGTATTCACCCCTCCACTTT
NA	TRBJ1-5	NA	TRBV14	CASSQDGGRPQHF	TGTGCCAGCAGCCAAGATGGGGGGAGGCCCCAGCATTTT
NA	TRBJ1-6	TRBD1	TRBV30	CAWIEGTGVSPLHF	TGTGCCTGGATCGAGGGGACAGGGGTCTCACCCCTCCACTTT
NA	TRBJ1-6	NA	TRBV2	CASSPGNKGSPLHF	TGTGCCAGCAGTCCGGGAAATAAAGGATCACCCCTCCACTTT
NA	TRBJ2-5	NA	TRBV19	CASRRETIYQETQYF	TGTGCCAGTAGGCGGGAAACCATCTATCAAGAGACCCAGTACTTC
NA	TRBJ2-5	NA	TRBV7-3	CASSTGTSPETQYF	TGTGCCAGCAGCACGGGGACTTCCCCCGAGACCCAGTACTTC
NA	TRBJ2-3	TRBD1	TRBV10-1	CASSGDRVPPTDTQYF	TGCGCCAGCAGTGGCGACAGGGTCCCACCCACAGATACGCAGTATTTT
few	TRBJ1-2	NA	TRBV6-1	CASRAAQRGYGYTF	TGTGCCAGCAGGGCAGCCCAAAGAGGCTATGGCTACACCTTC
NA	TRBJ1-2	NA	TRBV4-3	CASSQPGQTSYGYTF	TGCGCCAGCAGCCAACCTGGACAGACTTCCTATGGCTACACCTTC
NA	TRBJ2-5	NA	TRBV6-1	CASSPATGRETQYF	TGTGCCAGCAGCCCTGCCACAGGGCGGGAGACCCAGTACTTC
NA	TRBJ2-7	NA	TRBV7-2	CASSLGPNPTYEQYF	TGTGCCAGCAGCTTAGGGCCGAACCCCACCTACGAGCAGTACTTC
NA	TRBJ1-2	NA	TRBV11-2	CASRGVSLYGYTF	TGTGCCAGCAGGGGAGTTAGCCTCTATGGCTACACCTTC
NA	TRBJ2-1	NA	TRBV28	CASRRQAEQFF	TGTGCCAGCAGAAGACAGGCGGAGCAGTTCTTC
NA	TRBJ2-7	NA	TRBV6-6	CASSSYYEQYF	TGTGCCAGCAGTTCCTACTACGAGCAGTACTTC
few	TRBJ1-2	NA	TRBV28	CASSSLRGLDGYTF	TGTGCCAGCAGTTCCCTACGAGGGCTTGATGGCTACACCTTC
NA	TRBJ2-1	NA	TRBV18	CASSPPSFYQITYNEQFF	TGTGCCAGCTCACCACCCTCTTTTTATCAGATCACCTACAATGAGCAGTTCTTC
NA	TRBJ1-6	TRBD1	TRBV7-9	CASSLTGPNSPLHF	TGTGCCAGCAGCTTGACAGGGCCCAATTCACCCCTCCACTTT